Below, one TCR delta chain is given with its context. What it recognizes is unknown. Sequences come from RNA converted to cDNA by reverse transcription. Multiplex PCR used pooled V-gene forward primers and a constant-region reverse primer to amplify CDR3s. TCRdb reanalyzed the multiplex PCR reads using CATT. In the table there are some 73,000 delta-chain clones, more than 30% of which are singletons. These data originate in a study of Vδ1+ human thymocytes. This CDR3 comprises 21 residues. V lost 5 bases, J lost 2 bases, and 20 bases stayed unmatched. The germline V gene has CDR1 TSWWSYY and CDR2 QGS. After alphabeta T cell depletion, CD3+ Vdelta1+ Vdelta2- thymocytes were sorted. Whole-study results and caveats: Unexpected Vdelta2 sequences could cause misinterpretation of bulk repertoire data. Around 20% of thymic delta-chain sequences were Vdelta2, with few Vdelta3, unlike blood Vdelta1+ controls. Donors shared many TRG clonotypes but few TRD clonotypes. Thymic TRG and TRD repertoires appeared highly polyclonal.

The J gene is TRDJ1, the V gene TRDV1, with 13 bases identical to TRDD3. The TCR comes from a boy under two years old who had congenital heart surgery. Sequences were obtained from Vdelta1+ gamma-delta thymocytes from the thymus. Subset defined: FACS-sorted CD3+ TCRalphabeta- TCRVdelta1+ TCRVdelta2- thymocytes. The CDR3: CALGPFTFLNWGIRLTDKLIF. In DNA form, the CDR3 reads TGTGCTCTTGGGCCTTTTACCTTCCTCAACTGGGGGATACGCTTAACCGATAAACTCATCTTT.